The rows below give T cell receptor beta chains drawn from one sample of a study of CD8+CD57+ T cells in acquired aplastic anemia. In TCRdb, the reads were re-called with MiXCR into one record per CDR3 protein. Among roughly 500,000 distinct CDR3 sequences listed, around 30% were seen once. The sequenced sample was sorted CD4+, CD8+, or CD8+CD57+ T cells (not recorded which) from PBMCs. These receptors were obtained from a human donor with aplastic anemia. Both conserved end residues are part of each CDR3. Each record gives: D gene, V gene, clone size, J gene, CDR3 DNA, CDR3 protein. D genes are given only for firm matches. Size tells how often a clone was seen (once, few, many) or the class of an expanded clone, and some rows leave it out.

TRBD2	TRBV10-3	many	TRBJ2-5	TGTGCCATCAGGACTAGCGGAGAGACCCAGTACTTC	CAIRTSGETQYF
TRBD1	TRBV6-1	NA	TRBJ2-7	TGTGCCAGCAACTCCGCCGGGACAGGGTTCGACGAGCAGTACTTC	CASNSAGTGFDEQYF
TRBD1	TRBV11-1	NA	TRBJ2-4	TGTGCCAGCAGCTCTAGGGGACAGACCTGGTCCGAAAACATTCAGTACTTC	CASSSRGQTWSENIQYF
TRBD1	TRBV20-1	NA	TRBJ2-3	TGCAGTGCCATCACTCGACAGGGGCGCACAGATACGCAGTATTTT	CSAITRQGRTDTQYF
NA	TRBV28	few	TRBJ1-5	TGTGCCAGCAGTCCCCCGCGAAATCAGCCCCAGCATTTT	CASSPPRNQPQHF
NA	TRBV15	many	TRBJ1-1	TGTGCCACCAGCAGGCCACCGGGACAAGTTAACACTGAAGCTTTCTTT	CATSRPPGQVNTEAFF
NA	TRBV7-2	many	TRBJ2-7	TGTGCCAGCAGCCCGGACCAAACCTACGAGCAGTACTTC	CASSPDQTYEQYF
NA	TRBV20-1	NA	TRBJ2-7	TGCAGTGCTACAAAGACGGGTACCTACGAGCAGTACTTC	CSATKTGTYEQYF
TRBD1	TRBV5-1	many	TRBJ1-5	TGCGCCAGCAGCCCGTCTACAGGGGGCAATCAGCCCCAGCATTTT	CASSPSTGGNQPQHF
NA	TRBV2	many	TRBJ2-2	TGTGCCAGCAGTGAATCCAGGGGAGGCACCGGGGAGCTGTTTTTT	CASSESRGGTGELFF
NA	TRBV7-3	NA	TRBJ2-5	TGTGCCAGCAGCTTACGGCTTTCGGAGACCCAGTACTTC	CASSLRLSETQYF
NA	TRBV5-5	few	TRBJ1-3	TGTGCCAGCAGTCCCGTTGAGGCTGGAAACACCATATATTTT	CASSPVEAGNTIYF
TRBD2	TRBV24-1	NA	TRBJ2-2	TGTGCCACCAGTCAAGCGGGGGGGCCGCGGACCGGGGAGCTGTTTTTT	CATSQAGGPRTGELFF
TRBD1	TRBV7-3	few	TRBJ1-1	TGTGCCAGCAGCTTAAATACAGGGGTTTACACTGAAGCTTTCTTT	CASSLNTGVYTEAFF
TRBD1	TRBV10-3	many	TRBJ2-7	TGTGCCATCAGCCAAGGGTCCGTCTTCGACAGGGGCTACGAGCAGTACTTC	CAISQGSVFDRGYEQYF
NA	TRBV7-2	few	TRBJ2-5	TGTGCCAGCGAAGGAATTGAACAGGAGACCCAGTACTTC	CASEGIEQETQYF
NA	TRBV6-1	NA	TRBJ2-6	TGTGCCAGCTCCCCTACGGGGTCCTCTGGGGCCAACGTCCTGACTTTC	CASSPTGSSGANVLTF
TRBD2	TRBV10-3	many	TRBJ2-5	TGTGCCATCAGCCAAGGGACTAGCGCGCAAGAGACCCAGTACTTC	CAISQGTSAQETQYF
TRBD1	TRBV19	NA	TRBJ1-2	TGTGCCAGTAGTGACCGGACAGGGCGGGATGGCTACACCTTC	CASSDRTGRDGYTF
TRBD2	TRBV10-3	NA	TRBJ2-3	TGTGCCATCAGTGGGGGGGCTAGCGGGAGCGTCGGCACAGATACGCAGTATTTT	CAISGGASGSVGTDTQYF
NA	TRBV29-1	NA	TRBJ1-2	TGCAGCTTGGGTCCGGCGCAGGGCTATGGCTACACCTTC	CSLGPAQGYGYTF
TRBD1	TRBV19	few	TRBJ2-4	TGTGCCAGTAGTTGGATGACAGGGAACGGTGTGGCCAAAAACATTCAGTACTTC	CASSWMTGNGVAKNIQYF
NA	TRBV10-3	few	TRBJ2-2	TGTGCCAGCTCACTAAAAACAGCGAACACCGGGGAGCTGTTTTTT	CASSLKTANTGELFF
NA	TRBV27	few	TRBJ1-5	TGTGCCAGCAGTTGGGCAGGGTCAAGGGTGGGCAATCAGCCCCAGCATTTT	CASSWAGSRVGNQPQHF
NA	TRBV7-6	few	TRBJ2-7	TGTGCCAGCAGCTTGGGCACCGGGGAGCAGTACTTC	CASSLGTGEQYF
TRBD2	TRBV5-1	few	TRBJ2-5	TGCGCCAGCAGCTTCTCAGCGGGAGTAGAGGAGACCCAGTACTTC	CASSFSAGVEETQYF
NA	TRBV2	once	TRBJ2-1	TGTGCCAGCAGTGTTGGAGGGGACAATGAGCAGTTCTTC	CASSVGGDNEQFF
TRBD1	TRBV10-1	few	TRBJ1-2	TGCGCCAGCAGTGCAACAGGGGACGGACCCAGGCACTTC	CASSATGDGPRHF
NA	TRBV30	once	TRBJ2-1	TGTGCCTGGAGTAAACTTCATGAGCAGTTCTTC	CAWSKLHEQFF
TRBD1	TRBV4-2	few	TRBJ1-2	TGTGCCAGCAGCCAAGATCGGGACAGGGCCAATGGCTACACCTTC	CASSQDRDRANGYTF
NA	TRBV6-2/TRBV6-3	NA	TRBJ2-7	TGTGCCAGCAGTTACGAAGCAGGGCCCTACGAGCAGTACTTC	CASSYEAGPYEQYF
NA	TRBV19	NA	TRBJ2-7	TGTGCCAGTAGTACGGCGGGGAACTCCTACGAGCAGTACTTC	CASSTAGNSYEQYF
NA	TRBV10-3	many	TRBJ1-1	TGTGCCATCAGTGAGTCGGGCGGGGGCTCTCACACTGAAGCTTTCTTT	CAISESGGGSHTEAFF
TRBD2	TRBV6-5	few	TRBJ2-1	TGTGCCAGCTCGGGGGGGCTCTACAATGAGCAGTTCTTC	CASSGGLYNEQFF
NA	TRBV7-2	NA	TRBJ1-1	TGTGCCAGCGAGCCCAGGGGCTTGGTCACTGAAGCTTTCTTT	CASEPRGLVTEAFF
NA	TRBV7-8	NA	TRBJ2-6	TGTGCCAGCAGCTTAATCCCTCTCTCTGGGGCCAACGTCCTGACTTTC	CASSLIPLSGANVLTF
TRBD1	TRBV5-6	NA	TRBJ2-1	TGTGCCAGCAGCTTTCGAGGGACAGGGGGCTATGAGCAGTTCTTC	CASSFRGTGGYEQFF
NA	TRBV12-3/TRBV12-4	NA	TRBJ2-7	TGTGCCAGCAGTTTTCAGGCCTCCTACGAGCAGTACTTC	CASSFQASYEQYF
NA	TRBV30	NA	TRBJ1-1	TGTGCCTGGCAAAACACTGAAGCTTTCTTT	CAWQNTEAFF
TRBD1	TRBV12-3/TRBV12-4	few	TRBJ1-4	TGTGCCAGCAGTTGGGACAGGGTTCTTGGAAAACTGTTTTTT	CASSWDRVLGKLFF
NA	TRBV4-3	NA	TRBJ1-2	TGCGCCAGCAGCCAAGAGGACACAGAGGACTATGGCTACACCTTC	CASSQEDTEDYGYTF
TRBD2	TRBV24-1	NA	TRBJ2-1	TGTGCCACCAGTGATGCGGGATTAGCGGGGGGGATCAATGAGCAGTTCTTC	CATSDAGLAGGINEQFF
NA	TRBV11-2	NA	TRBJ2-7	TGTACCAGCGCTTCCTACGAGCAGTACTTC	CTSASYEQYF
NA	TRBV15	many	TRBJ1-1	TGTGCCACCAGCAGAGATCGGGATTTGAACACTGAAGCTTTCTTT	CATSRDRDLNTEAFF
NA	TRBV20-1	few	TRBJ2-1	TGCAGTGCTAGCCTTCCCCTGGGTGAGCAGTTCTTC	CSASLPLGEQFF
NA	TRBV4-1	NA	TRBJ1-2	TGCGCCAGCAGCCAAGACGGGCAAACTTTCTATGGCTACACCTTC	CASSQDGQTFYGYTF
NA	TRBV25-1	NA	TRBJ1-1	TGTGCCAGCAGCCAGCGGGGGACGGAGCATTTGAACACTGAAGCTTTCTTT	CASSQRGTEHLNTEAFF
TRBD1	TRBV5-1	NA	TRBJ2-7	TGCGCCAGCAGCTTGAGGAGACAGGGGGAGTCCTACGAGCAGTACTTC	CASSLRRQGESYEQYF
NA	TRBV19	many	TRBJ2-7	TGTGCCAGTAGTATAGTAGTCGACTTTTTTAGCGAGCAGTACTTC	CASSIVVDFFSEQYF
NA	TRBV7-3	NA	TRBJ1-1	TGTGCCAGCAGTTTCTTGGGGACTGAAGCTTTCTTT	CASSFLGTEAFF
NA	TRBV3-1	NA	TRBJ1-2	TGTGCCAGCAGCTACTTCGGCAGGGAAAGCTATGGCTACACCTTC	CASSYFGRESYGYTF
TRBD1	TRBV25-1	once	TRBJ2-1	TGTGCTAGCACCATCGGACAGGGGAGGATCAATGAGCAGTTCTTC	CASTIGQGRINEQFF
NA	TRBV5-1	NA	TRBJ2-3	TGCGCCAGCAGCCGGGACGTTAGCACAGATACGCAGTATTTT	CASSRDVSTDTQYF
NA	TRBV28	once	TRBJ1-2	TGTGCCAGCAGTTTACCGTTTGGACAGATCCCAGGTTTCTATGGCTACACCTTC	CASSLPFGQIPGFYGYTF
NA	TRBV25-1	NA	TRBJ2-7	TGTGCCAGCAGCTGGACAGCGGCCTACGAGCAGTACTTC	CASSWTAAYEQYF